This T cell receptor (beta chain) was documented in a study of shared clonotypes between healthy human individuals. Sorted-subset replicate PCR reactions were performed with about 190 ng DNA, corresponding to about 30,000 T cell genomes. The table came from immunoSEQ multiplex PCR; TCRdb's copy has only in-frame clones and leaves some out. Among some 2,000,000 clones, 95% were seen once, and the ten largest hold approximately 0.13%. Study observations and caveats: Donor scarcity curtailed the genetic and exposure-history diversity represented herein. The four-donor shared clonotypes exceeded non-shared clonotypes in generation probability, with non-shared ones scoring lower.

Splitting of CD4+ cells produced CD45RA+ naive and CD45RA-negative memory subsets. On this clone: The target antigen is unknown.

The V gene's germline CDR1 is WNHNN and CDR2 SYGVQD (reference sequence). CDR3 length equals 16 residues. Unmatched junction bases numbered 10, after V lost 2 bases and J lost 7 bases. The chain couples TRBV10-1 to TRBJ2-1, with 8 bases aligning to TRBD2. This clonotype was sampled from a man aged 18 to 30 in good health. Sequencing input: naive CD4+ T cells sorted from blood. Sample subset: CD45RA+ positively selected. The CDR3 sequence is CASSESARGGRNEQFF. In nucleotides, the CDR3 is TGCGCCAGCAGTGAGAGTGCCCGGGGGGGGAGGAATGAGCAGTTCTTC.